The source of this TCR beta chain is a study of blood T cell repertoires in COVID-19. Study context: The United States, Italy and Spain supplied acute and convalescent COVID-19 samples. Sample material is recorded as cDNA or gDNA derived from T cells, B-cell-depleted T cells, or PBMCs.

Germline lookup yields CDR1 KGHSH and CDR2 LQKENI. Trimming removed 0 bases from V and 6 bases from J, with 19 bases in between. This CDR3 comprises 17 residues. Authors' methods: How many nucleated cells were present was estimated from reference gene primer amplification. Produced via immunoSEQ multiplex PCR; TCRdb's table is partial and in-frame only. D and trimming were read from the DNA, whereas the V and J calls and clone size are those reported in that table. The sample has over 15,000 clones; approximately 85% are singletons. This TCR derives from a man between 65 and 85 years old in a cohort sampled during active COVID-19. The genes are TRBV18 and TRBJ2-3, with D tentatively TRBD2 (6 bases). The sequenced sample was peripheral blood. The CDR3 region is CASSPPGLSGGKDTQYF. The CDR3 coding sequence is TGTGCCAGCTCACCACCGGGGCTCTCCGGCGGGAAGGATACGCAGTATTTT.